One sample yielded the 20 T cell receptor beta chains listed below, sequenced in a study of cytomegalovirus exposure and HLA in healthy donors (dated by TCRdb to 2017 to 2019). Libraries were prepared through the immunoSEQ multiplex PCR assay. For the multiplex PCR, a mixture combining 60 forward primers for TCR Vbeta segments and 13 reverse primers for TCR Jbeta segments was used. The clones in this table, taken by TCRdb from immuneACCESS, are in-frame only. Not every clone is retained; where verified, under half of the shortfall comes from an unresolved V gene, and the cause of the rest is unknown. For this sample there are more than 200,000 clones; about 83% appear just once. In total, the top ten clones hold 1% to 1.5% of the sample. Sample: PBMCs. The receptors were sampled from a human donor in good health.

This clone has only one observation. The V call is TRBV5-1, the J call TRBJ2-7; D remains unclear. Germline V lookup: CDR1 SGHRS, CDR2 YFSETQ. The CDR3 is made up of 13 amino acids. V was cut by 1 base and J by 3 bases, with 8 bases left in between. In nucleotides, the CDR3 is TGCGCCAGCAGCTTGACACCAAACTACGAGCAGTACTTC. Translation gives CASSLTPNYEQYF. Full variable domain (missing parts from reference TRBV5-1 and TRBJ2-7): KAGVTQTPRYLIKTRGQQVTLSCSPISGHRSVSWYQQTPGQGLQFLFEYFSETQRNKGNFPGRFSGRQFSNSRSEMNVSTLELGDSALYLCASSLTPNYEQYFGPGTRLTVT.

This chain uses TRBV5-1 with TRBJ2-5, with 10 bases identical to TRBD2. Unmatched junction bases numbered 17, after V lost 0 bases and J lost 9 bases. Germline V gene sequence: CDR1 SGHRS, CDR2 YFSETQ. CDR3 length: 18 amino acids. The DNA of the CDR3 is TGCGCCAGCAGCTTGGGGGCTAGCGGGAGTCGTCTTCAAGTGGCCCAGTACTTC. Translating it yields CASSLGASGSRLQVAQYF. Combining the CDR3 with reference TRBV5-1 and TRBJ2-5 gives the whole variable domain KAGVTQTPRYLIKTRGQQVTLSCSPISGHRSVSWYQQTPGQGLQFLFEYFSETQRNKGNFPGRFSGRQFSNSRSEMNVSTLELGDSALYLCASSLGASGSRLQVAQYFGPGTRLLVL.

The chain combines TRBV25-1 with TRBJ1-4; the match to TRBD1 covers 7 bases. The CDR3 is 15 residues long. Germline values: CDR1 MGHDK, CDR2 SYGVNS. V lost 5 bases and J lost 8; bases outside the gene matches: 11. The CDR3 here is CASSIHRGQLEKLFF. The CDR3 DNA follows: TGTGCCAGCAGTATCCACAGGGGACAACTAGAAAAACTGTTTTTT.

This clone was counted between two and nine times. In the same sample, other DNA sequences code for this CDR3. The chain joins TRBV7-2 to TRBJ1-1; perhaps TRBD1 as D (6 bases). CDR3 length: 16 amino acids. Trimming took off 5 bases at V and 1 base at J, with 17 bases between the two ends. Germline lookup yields CDR1 SGHTA and CDR2 FQGNSA. The chain's CDR3 is CASSPRMTGTNTEAFF. CDR3 nucleotide sequence: TGTGCCAGCAGCCCTAGAATGACAGGTACGAACACTGAAGCTTTCTTT.

The rearrangement links TRBV2 to TRBJ2-7; 7 nucleotides align to TRBD2. The CDR3 is 16 residues long. V lost 4 bases, J lost 3 bases, and 12 bases stayed unmatched. The germline V gene has CDR1 SNHLY and CDR2 FYNNEI. CDR3 loop: CASSAPSREKVYEQYF. The CDR3, as DNA: TGTGCCAGCAGTGCCCCGTCGCGGGAGAAGGTCTACGAGCAGTACTTC.

This clone has just a few counts. This chain connects TRBV6-4 to TRBJ1-1; possibly TRBD1 for D (6 bases). V was trimmed by 5 bases and J by 4 bases, leaving 11 bases between them. Germline values: CDR1 MRHNA, CDR2 SNTAGT. The CDR3 extends over 13 amino acids. CDR3 DNA sequence: TGTGCCAGCAGTCGGGAGGGGGGCACTGAAGCTTTCTTT. Amino acid sequence: CASSREGGTEAFF.

The chain links TRBV29-1 to TRBJ2-3; 9 nucleotides line up with TRBD1. With V trimmed by 7 bases and J by 1 base, 6 bases remained unmatched. This CDR3 has 14 amino acids. The germline V gene encodes CDR1 SQVTM and CDR2 ANQGSEA. CDR3: CSAGQGMGTDTQYF. In nucleotides, the CDR3 is TGCAGCGCGGGACAGGGAATGGGCACAGATACGCAGTATTTT.

The chain uses TRBV21-1 and TRBJ1-2; the D call TRBD1 from the table was never checked on the DNA. TRBV21-1 constitutes a pseudogene. This CDR3 contains 12 residues. The CDR3 DNA follows: TGTGCCAGTCAACAGGGGGCGCGAGGCTACACCTTC. Protein: CASQQGARGYTF.

The J gene is TRBJ2-7, the V gene TRBV7-9; D may be TRBD1 (6 bases). Trimming removed 4 bases from V and 0 bases from J, with 16 bases in between. Per germline, CDR1 SEHNR and CDR2 FQNEAQ (reference sequence). This CDR3 contains 16 residues. In DNA form, the CDR3 reads TGTGCCAGCAGCTCTTTGACAGGACCTAGCTCCTACGAGCAGTACTTC. Amino acid sequence: CASSSLTGPSSYEQYF. Using reference TRBV7-9 and TRBJ2-7 for the parts outside the CDR3, the full variable domain is DTGVSQNPRHKITKRGQNVTFRCDPISEHNRLYWYRQTLGQGPEFLTYFQNEAQLEKSRLLSDRFSAERPKGSFSTLEIQRTEQGDSAMYLCASSSLTGPSSYEQYFGPGTRLTVT.

This chain links TRBV6-5 with TRBJ1-1; 7 nucleotides agree with TRBD1. The CDR3 contains 14 residues. J lost 1 base, V lost 6 bases, and 5 bases had no gene match. Germline CDR1 and CDR2: MNHEY and SVGAGI. The CDR3 DNA sequence: TGTGCCAGCAGGCTCGGGACAGCGAACACTGAAGCTTTCTTT. Protein product: CASRLGTANTEAFF.

This chain joins TRBV7-9 and TRBJ2-1, with D tentatively TRBD1 (7 bases). CDR3 length equals 17 residues. The V gene's germline CDR1 is SEHNR and CDR2 FQNEAQ (reference sequence). Trimming left V 5 bases short and J 0 bases short, with 17 bases between. The CDR3 sequence: CASSQTHRGLSYNEQFF. The CDR3 nucleotides read TGTGCCAGCAGCCAGACCCACAGGGGACTCTCCTACAATGAGCAGTTCTTC.

This sequence joins TRBV27 and TRBJ1-5, with D perhaps TRBD1 (5 bases). This CDR3 is 12 amino acids long. V lost 5 bases and J lost 5, with 7 bases in between. Germline values: CDR1 MNHEY, CDR2 SMNVEV (reference sequence). The CDR3 sequence: CASSRGDQPQHF. DNA for the CDR3: TGTGCCAGCAGTCGGGGGGATCAGCCCCAGCATTTT.

The chain is built from TRBV2 and TRBJ2-3; TRBD2 matches at 7 bases. Unmatched junction bases numbered 3, after V lost 6 bases and J lost 0 bases. This CDR3 spans 14 amino acids. Germline CDR1 and CDR2: SNHLY and FYNNEI. Here the CDR3 DNA reads TGTGCCAGCAGCGGGGGGTATAGCACAGATACGCAGTATTTT. Its translation is CASSGGYSTDTQYF.

The chain recombines TRBV19 with TRBJ1-5, with no clear D. V lost 7 bases and J lost 0, with 10 bases in between. Germline V gene data show CDR1 as LNHDA and CDR2 as SQIVND (reference sequence). The CDR3 loop spans 14 amino acids. DNA of the CDR3: TGTGCCAGTACGGTGCGGAATAGCAATCAGCCCCAGCATTTT. It specifies CASTVRNSNQPQHF.

The chain links TRBV28 to TRBJ1-2, with 11 positions matching TRBD1. Trimming at V came to 6 bases and at J to 8 bases, leaving 8 bases not matched to a gene. The germline CDR1 and CDR2 sequences are MDHEN and SYDVKM. The CDR3 length is 14 residues. Here the CDR3 DNA reads TGTGCCAGCAGGCTCGGACAGGGGGCGAAAGGCTACACCTTC. It encodes CASRLGQGAKGYTF.

The V and J genes are TRBV5-3 and TRBJ1-1, with 10 bases identical to TRBD1. TRBV5-3 is reported as an ORF; its role is uncertain. V dropped 3 bases and J dropped 1; count of bases not matched to a gene: 18. The CDR3 covers 20 residues. The CDR3 DNA sequence: TGTGCCAGAAGCTCGAACCGGGACAGGGGAAGAGGGAAAAGGAACACTGAAGCTTTCTTT. Encoded protein: CARSSNRDRGRGKRNTEAFF.

This chain joins TRBV9 and TRBJ2-5, with 9 bases aligning to TRBD2. This CDR3 comprises 16 residues. Per germline, CDR1 SGDLS and CDR2 YYNGEE. The V segment lost 0 bases and the J segment 5 bases; nucleotides outside the gene matches: 8. CDR3 in amino acids: CASSVDGGRVLETQYF. For the CDR3, the DNA is TGTGCCAGCAGCGTAGATGGCGGGAGGGTCCTGGAGACCCAGTACTTC.

This rearrangement joins TRBV19 to TRBJ2-6, with D perhaps matching TRBD1 (6 bases). The ends were cut back, 7 bases at V and 0 bases at J, with 13 bases in the middle. The CDR3 totals 16 residues. Germline values: CDR1 LNHDA, CDR2 SQIVND (reference sequence). The CDR3 DNA is TGTGCCAGTAATAACAGGGTTTCCTCTGGGGCCAACGTCCTGACTTTC. Protein: CASNNRVSSGANVLTF. Using reference TRBV19 and TRBJ2-6 for the parts outside the CDR3, the full variable domain is DGGITQSPKYLFRKEGQNVTLSCEQNLNHDAMYWYRQDPGQGLRLIYYSQIVNDFQKGDIAEGYSVSREKKESFPLTVTSAQKNPTAFYLCASNNRVSSGANVLTFGAGSRLTVL.

The V call is TRBV28, the J call TRBJ2-3; D might be TRBD2 (5 bases). The germline V gene has CDR1 MDHEN and CDR2 SYDVKM. V lost 6 bases, J lost 3 bases, and 13 bases lay in between. The CDR3 length is 14 residues. The CDR3 loop is CASSRPDFTDTQYF. The CDR3, as DNA: TGTGCCAGCAGCCGCCCGGACTTTACAGATACGCAGTATTTT. Supplemented by reference TRBV28 and TRBJ2-3, the full variable domain reads DVKVTQSSRYLVKRTGEKVFLECVQDMDHENMFWYRQDPGLGLRLIYFSYDVKMKEKGDIPEGYSVSREKKERFSLILESASTNQTSMYLCASSRPDFTDTQYFGPGTRLTVL.

This clone was observed once. The chain recombines TRBV29-1 with TRBJ2-2; a weak D match, TRBD2 (5 bases). The V and J ends lost 7 bases and 2 bases respectively, with 8 bases between them. CDR1 and CDR2 from the germline V gene are SQVTM and ANQGSEA. The length of the CDR3 is 12 residues. The CDR3 DNA is TGCAGCGGGGAGCGTAACACCGGGGAGCTGTTTTTT. It encodes CSGERNTGELFF.